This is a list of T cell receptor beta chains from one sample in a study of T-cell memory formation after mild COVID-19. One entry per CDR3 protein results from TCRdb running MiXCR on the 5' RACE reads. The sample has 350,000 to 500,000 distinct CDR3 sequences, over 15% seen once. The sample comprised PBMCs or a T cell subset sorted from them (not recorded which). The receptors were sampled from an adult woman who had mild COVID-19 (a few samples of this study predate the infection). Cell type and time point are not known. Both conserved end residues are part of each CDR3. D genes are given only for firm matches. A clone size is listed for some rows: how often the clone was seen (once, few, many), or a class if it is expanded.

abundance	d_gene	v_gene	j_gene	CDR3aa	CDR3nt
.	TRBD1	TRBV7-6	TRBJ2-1	CASSLAQGAAEDEQFF	TGTGCCAGCAGCTTAGCACAGGGGGCCGCTGAGGATGAGCAGTTCTTC
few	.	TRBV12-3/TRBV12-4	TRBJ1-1	CASSLGYRGLNTEAFF	TGTGCCAGCAGTTTGGGGTACCGGGGACTGAACACTGAAGCTTTCTTT
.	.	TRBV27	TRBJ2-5	CASRGQKQETQYF	TGTGCCAGCAGAGGACAGAAACAAGAGACCCAGTACTTC
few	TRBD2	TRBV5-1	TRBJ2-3	CASSLGASGGPDTQYF	TGCGCCAGCAGCTTGGGAGCGAGCGGGGGGCCGGATACGCAGTATTTT
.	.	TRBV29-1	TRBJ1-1	CSVEDSPLNTEAFF	TGCAGCGTTGAAGACAGCCCTCTGAACACTGAAGCTTTCTTT
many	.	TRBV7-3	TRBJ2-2	CASSLGPTGELFF	TGTGCCAGCAGCTTGGGCCCCACCGGGGAGCTGTTTTTT
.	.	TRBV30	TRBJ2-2	CAWRPGLSGENTGELFF	TGTGCCTGGAGACCGGGACTTAGCGGAGAAAACACCGGGGAGCTGTTTTTT
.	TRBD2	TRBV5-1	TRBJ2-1	CASSLMAASGFNEQFF	TGCGCCAGCAGCTTGATGGCCGCTAGCGGATTCAATGAGCAGTTCTTC
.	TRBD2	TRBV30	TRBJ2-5	CAWSEPGLEETQYF	TGTGCCTGGAGTGAACCGGGACTAGAAGAGACCCAGTACTTC
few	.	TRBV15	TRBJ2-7	CATSSSSTYEQYF	TGTGCCACCAGCAGCTCGTCGACCTACGAGCAGTACTTC
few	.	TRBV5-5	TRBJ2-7	CASSPRVGEQYF	TGTGCCAGCAGCCCTAGGGTCGGCGAGCAGTACTTC
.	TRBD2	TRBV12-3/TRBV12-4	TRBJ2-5	CASSLGLGLAGKETQYF	TGTGCCAGCAGTTTGGGGTTAGGACTAGCGGGAAAAGAGACCCAGTACTTC
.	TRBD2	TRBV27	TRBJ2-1	CASSWIAGQYNEQFF	TGTGCCAGCAGTTGGATAGCGGGGCAATACAATGAGCAGTTCTTC
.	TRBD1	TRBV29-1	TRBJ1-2	CSVEEGGTGYGYTF	TGCAGCGTTGAAGAAGGAGGGACAGGCTATGGCTACACCTTC
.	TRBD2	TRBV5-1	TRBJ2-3	CASSQSAGDLTDTQYF	TGCGCCAGCAGCCAGTCTGCGGGAGATCTCACAGATACGCAGTATTTT
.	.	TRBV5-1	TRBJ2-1	CASTEGGLRYNEQFF	TGCGCCAGCACCGAAGGCGGCCTAAGGTACAATGAGCAGTTCTTC
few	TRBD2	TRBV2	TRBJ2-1	CASCQAGYCFF	TGTGCCAGCTGCCAAGCGGGATATTGTTTCTTC
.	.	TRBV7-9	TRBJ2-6	CASSLDIVPGANVLTF	TGTGCCAGCAGCTTAGATATCGTCCCTGGGGCCAACGTCCTGACTTTC
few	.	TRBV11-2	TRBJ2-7	CASSLGWTDYEQYF	TGTGCCAGCAGTCTAGGGTGGACAGACTACGAGCAGTACTTC
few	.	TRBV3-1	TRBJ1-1	CASSQQDMNTEAFF	TGTGCCAGCAGCCAACAGGACATGAACACTGAAGCTTTCTTT
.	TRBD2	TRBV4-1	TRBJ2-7	CASSHFSGGEYEQYF	TGCGCCAGCAGTCATTTTAGCGGGGGGGAGTACGAGCAGTACTTC
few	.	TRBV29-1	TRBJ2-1	CSVEEGLLSYNEQFF	TGCAGCGTTGAAGAGGGACTGCTCTCCTACAATGAGCAGTTCTTC
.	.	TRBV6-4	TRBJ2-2	CASSDSEGTNTGELFF	TGTGCCAGCAGTGACTCTGAGGGTACGAACACCGGGGAGCTGTTTTTT
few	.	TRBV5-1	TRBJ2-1	CASSLAEGPYNEQFF	TGCGCCAGCAGCTTGGCGGAGGGGCCCTACAATGAGCAGTTCTTC
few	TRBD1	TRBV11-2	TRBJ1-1	CASEDRGGVHTEAFF	TGTGCCAGTGAAGACAGGGGCGGCGTTCACACTGAAGCTTTCTTT
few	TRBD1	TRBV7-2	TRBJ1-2	CASSSHRGDYGYTF	TGTGCCAGCAGCTCTCACAGGGGCGACTATGGCTACACCTTC
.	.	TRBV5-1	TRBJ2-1	CASSLQDSPLGGEQFF	TGCGCCAGCAGCTTACAGGACTCTCCCCTCGGGGGTGAGCAGTTCTTC
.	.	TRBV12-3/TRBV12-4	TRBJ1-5	CASSLQGSQPQHF	TGTGCCAGCAGCCTACAGGGTTCACAGCCCCAGCATTTT
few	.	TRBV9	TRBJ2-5	CASSVASGFRETQYF	TGTGCCAGCAGCGTAGCCTCCGGGTTTCGAGAGACCCAGTACTTC
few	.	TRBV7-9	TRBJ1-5	CASQGSNQPQHF	TGTGCCAGCCAGGGAAGCAATCAGCCCCAGCATTTT
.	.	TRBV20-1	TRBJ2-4	CSATRGRAKNIQYF	TGCAGTGCTACTCGGGGCAGGGCCAAAAACATTCAGTACTTC
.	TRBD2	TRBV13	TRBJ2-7	CASSSLAGLSYEQYF	TGTGCCAGCAGCTCGCTAGCGGGTCTATCCTACGAGCAGTACTTC
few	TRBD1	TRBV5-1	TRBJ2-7	CASSSWTGTYEQYF	TGCGCCAGCAGCTCCTGGACAGGGACCTACGAGCAGTACTTC
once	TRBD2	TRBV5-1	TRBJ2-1	CASSLGTSGGAEGLFF	TGCGCCAGCAGCTTGGGGACTAGCGGGGGGGCCGAGGGGTTGTTCTTC
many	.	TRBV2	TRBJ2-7	CASSEVMIYEQYF	TGTGCCAGCAGTGAAGTAATGATCTACGAGCAGTACTTC
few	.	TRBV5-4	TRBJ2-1	CASSSRTGTAYNEQFF	TGTGCCAGCAGCTCAAGGACTGGCACAGCCTACAATGAGCAGTTCTTC
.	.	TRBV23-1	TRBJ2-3	CASSPKTDTQYF	TGCGCCAGCAGTCCCAAGACAGATACGCAGTATTTT
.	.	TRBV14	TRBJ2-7	CASKGKASYEQYF	TGTGCCAGCAAGGGAAAGGCATCCTACGAGCAGTACTTC
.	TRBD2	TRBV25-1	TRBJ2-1	CASSGRTSGIGNEQFF	TGTGCCAGCAGTGGCCGGACTAGCGGGATAGGCAATGAGCAGTTCTTC
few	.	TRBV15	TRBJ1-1	CATSSTNRKTEAFF	TGTGCCACCAGCTCCACAAATAGGAAGACTGAAGCTTTCTTT